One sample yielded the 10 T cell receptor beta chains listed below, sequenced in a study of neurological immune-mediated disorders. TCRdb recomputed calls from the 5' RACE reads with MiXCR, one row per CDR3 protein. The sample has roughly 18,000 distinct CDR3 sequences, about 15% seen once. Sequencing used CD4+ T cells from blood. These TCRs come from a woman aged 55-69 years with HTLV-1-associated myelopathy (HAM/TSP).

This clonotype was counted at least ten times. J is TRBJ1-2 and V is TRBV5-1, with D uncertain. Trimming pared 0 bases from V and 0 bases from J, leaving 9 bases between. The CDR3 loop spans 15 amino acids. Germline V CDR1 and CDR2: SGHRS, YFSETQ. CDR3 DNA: TGCGCCAGCAGCTTGGCCCTACAGTCTAACTATGGCTACACCTTC. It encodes CASSLALQSNYGYTF.

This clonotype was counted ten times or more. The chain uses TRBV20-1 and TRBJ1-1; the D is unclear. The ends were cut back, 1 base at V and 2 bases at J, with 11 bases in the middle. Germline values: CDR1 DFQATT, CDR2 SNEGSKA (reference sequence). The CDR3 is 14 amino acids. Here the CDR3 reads CSARGEVGNTEAFF. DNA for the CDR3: TGCAGTGCTAGAGGGGAAGTGGGAAACACTGAAGCTTTCTTT.

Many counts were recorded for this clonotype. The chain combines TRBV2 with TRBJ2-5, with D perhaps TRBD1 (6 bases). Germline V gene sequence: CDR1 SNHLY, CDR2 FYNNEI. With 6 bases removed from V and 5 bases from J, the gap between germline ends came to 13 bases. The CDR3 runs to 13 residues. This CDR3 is CASRLSGAETQYF. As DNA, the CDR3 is TGTGCCAGCAGGTTATCAGGGGCGGAGACCCAGTACTTC.

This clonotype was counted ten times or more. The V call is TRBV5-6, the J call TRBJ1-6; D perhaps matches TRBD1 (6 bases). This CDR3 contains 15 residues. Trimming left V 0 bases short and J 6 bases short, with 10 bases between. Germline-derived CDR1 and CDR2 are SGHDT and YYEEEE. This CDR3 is CASSLVRGGNSPLHF. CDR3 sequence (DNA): TGTGCCAGCAGCTTGGTCAGGGGCGGTAATTCACCCCTCCACTTT.

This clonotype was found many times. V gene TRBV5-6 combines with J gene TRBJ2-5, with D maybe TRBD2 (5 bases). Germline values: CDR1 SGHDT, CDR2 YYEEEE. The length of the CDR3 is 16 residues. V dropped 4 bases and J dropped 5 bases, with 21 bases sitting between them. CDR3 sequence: CASSPVGVLAEETQYF. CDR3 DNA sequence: TGTGCCAGCAGCCCCGTGGGAGTACTGGCCGAGGAGACCCAGTACTTC.

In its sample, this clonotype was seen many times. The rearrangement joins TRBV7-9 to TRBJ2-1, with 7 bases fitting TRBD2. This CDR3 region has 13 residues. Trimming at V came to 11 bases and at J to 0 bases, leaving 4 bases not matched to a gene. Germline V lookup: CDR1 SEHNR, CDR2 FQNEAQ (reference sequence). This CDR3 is CAAGGGSYNEQFF. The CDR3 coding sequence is TGTGCCGCAGGCGGGGGCTCCTACAATGAGCAGTTCTTC.

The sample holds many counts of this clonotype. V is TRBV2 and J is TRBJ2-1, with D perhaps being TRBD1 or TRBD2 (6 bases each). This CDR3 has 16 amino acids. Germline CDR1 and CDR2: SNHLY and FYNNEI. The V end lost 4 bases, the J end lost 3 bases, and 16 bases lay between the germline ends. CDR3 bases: TGTGCCAGCAGTGTGGAAGGGGGAGGAAACTACAATGAGCAGTTCTTC. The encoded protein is CASSVEGGGNYNEQFF.

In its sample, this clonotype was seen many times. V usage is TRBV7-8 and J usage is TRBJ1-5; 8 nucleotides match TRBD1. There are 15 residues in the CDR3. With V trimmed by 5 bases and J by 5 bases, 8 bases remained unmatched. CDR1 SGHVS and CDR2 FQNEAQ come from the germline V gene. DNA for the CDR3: TGTGCCAGCAGCGCTCTATCAGGGGGCTATCAGCCCCAGCATTTT. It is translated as CASSALSGGYQPQHF.

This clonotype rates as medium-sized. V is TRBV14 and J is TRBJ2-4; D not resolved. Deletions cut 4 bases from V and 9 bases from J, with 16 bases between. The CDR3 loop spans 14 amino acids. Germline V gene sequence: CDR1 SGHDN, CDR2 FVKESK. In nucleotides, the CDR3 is TGTGCCAGCAGCCCCTCCGTGGCCCCAGGCATTCAGTACTTC. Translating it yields CASSPSVAPGIQYF.

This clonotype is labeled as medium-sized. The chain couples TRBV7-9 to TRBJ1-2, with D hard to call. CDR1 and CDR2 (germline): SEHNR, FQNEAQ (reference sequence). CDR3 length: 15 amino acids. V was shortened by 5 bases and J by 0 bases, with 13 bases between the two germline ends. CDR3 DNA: TGTGCCAGCAGCCCGTCGGGCAGAGCTAACTATGGCTACACCTTC. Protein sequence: CASSPSGRANYGYTF. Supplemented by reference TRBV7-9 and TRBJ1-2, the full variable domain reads DTGVSQNPRHKITKRGQNVTFRCDPISEHNRLYWYRQTLGQGPEFLTYFQNEAQLEKSRLLSDRFSAERPKGSFSTLEIQRTEQGDSAMYLCASSPSGRANYGYTFGSGTRLTVV.